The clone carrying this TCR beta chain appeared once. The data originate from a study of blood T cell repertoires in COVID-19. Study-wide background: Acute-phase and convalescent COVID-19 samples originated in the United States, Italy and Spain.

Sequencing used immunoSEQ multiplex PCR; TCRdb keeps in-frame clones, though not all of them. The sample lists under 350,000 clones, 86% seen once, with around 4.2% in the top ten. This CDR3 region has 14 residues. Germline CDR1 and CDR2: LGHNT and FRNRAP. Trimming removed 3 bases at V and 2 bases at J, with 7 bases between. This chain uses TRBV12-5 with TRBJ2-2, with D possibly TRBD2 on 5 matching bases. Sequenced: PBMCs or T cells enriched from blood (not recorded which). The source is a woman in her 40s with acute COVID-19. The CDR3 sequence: CASGLGGNTGELFF. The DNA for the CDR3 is TGTGCTAGTGGTTTAGGAGGTAACACCGGGGAGCTGTTTTTT.